This TCR beta chain was recorded in a study of T cell clonotyping in hematopoietic cell transplantation. Libraries were prepared by immunoSEQ multiplex PCR; TCRdb keeps only in-frame clonotypes and omits some of them. This sample carries nearly 5,500 clones, around three quarters of them seen once, and the ten largest clones take approximately 12%. Trimming shortened V by 4 bases and J by 2 bases, and 12 bases separated the two germline ends. The CDR3 is 15 residues long. The germline CDR1 and CDR2 sequences are SNHLY and FYNNEI. This specimen was peripheral blood mononuclear cells, taken 30 days after allogeneic stem cell transplant. This clonotype was obtained from a male patient aged 60-69 years who had an allogeneic stem cell transplant from an unrelated donor, so the T cells may come from the graft donor. Some clones in this sample may be carry-over from other donors' samples. The rearrangement links TRBV2 to TRBJ1-5; a possible D gene is TRBD1 (5 bases). The CDR3 protein is CASSGGGIGNQPQHF. The CDR3 coding sequence is TGTGCCAGCAGTGGGGGGGGAATAGGCAATCAGCCCCAGCATTTT.